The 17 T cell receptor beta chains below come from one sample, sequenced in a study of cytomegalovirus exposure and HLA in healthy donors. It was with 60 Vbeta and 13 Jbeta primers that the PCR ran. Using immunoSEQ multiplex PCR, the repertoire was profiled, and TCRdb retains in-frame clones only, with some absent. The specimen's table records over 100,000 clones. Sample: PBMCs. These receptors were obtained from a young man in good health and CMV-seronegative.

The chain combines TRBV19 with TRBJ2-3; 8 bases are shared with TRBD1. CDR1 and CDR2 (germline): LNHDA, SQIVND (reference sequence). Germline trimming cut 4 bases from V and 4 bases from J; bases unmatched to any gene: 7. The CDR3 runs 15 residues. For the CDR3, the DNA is TGTGCCAGTAGTACCTGGACAGGGCGGGCAGATACGCAGTATTTT. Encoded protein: CASSTWTGRADTQYF.

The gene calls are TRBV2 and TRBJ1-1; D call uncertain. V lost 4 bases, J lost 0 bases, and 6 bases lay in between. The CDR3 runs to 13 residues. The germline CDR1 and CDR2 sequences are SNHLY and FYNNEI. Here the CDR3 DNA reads TGTGCCAGCAGTGGCGGAATGAACACTGAAGCTTTCTTT. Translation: CASSGGMNTEAFF.

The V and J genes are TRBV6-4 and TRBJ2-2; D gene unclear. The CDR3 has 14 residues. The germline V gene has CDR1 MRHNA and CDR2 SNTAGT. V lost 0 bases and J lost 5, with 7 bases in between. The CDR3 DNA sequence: TGTGCCAGCAGTGACTCCCCAGGTACCGGGGAGCTGTTTTTT. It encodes CASSDSPGTGELFF.

CDR3 region: CASSQSPETGRFFADTEAFF. In DNA, the CDR3 is TGCGCCAGCAGCCAGTCACCTGAGACAGGTAGGTTCTTCGCGGACACTGAAGCTTTCTTT. V is TRBV4-3 and J is TRBJ1-1; possibly TRBD1 for D (6 bases). The CDR3 spans 20 residues. The germline CDR1 and CDR2 sequences are LGHNA and YSLEER. V was shortened by 3 bases and J by 3 bases, with 29 bases between the two germline ends.

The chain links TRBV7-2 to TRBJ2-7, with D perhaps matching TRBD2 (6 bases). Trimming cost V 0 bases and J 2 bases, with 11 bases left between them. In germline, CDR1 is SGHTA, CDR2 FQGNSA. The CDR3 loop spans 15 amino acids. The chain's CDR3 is CASSLAYGSTYEQYF. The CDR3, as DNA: TGTGCCAGCAGCTTAGCTTACGGGAGCACCTACGAGCAGTACTTC.

This chain's CDR3 is CASSLDRQPQHF. The DNA of the CDR3 is TGTGCCAGCAGTTTGGACAGGCAGCCCCAGCATTTT. The chain links TRBV28 to TRBJ1-5, with 7 bases that match TRBD1. V shed 3 bases, J shed 7 bases, and the junction held 0 bases outside the gene matches. Germline values: CDR1 MDHEN, CDR2 SYDVKM. The CDR3 length is 12 residues. The whole variable domain, remainder taken from reference TRBV28 and TRBJ1-5, is DVKVTQSSRYLVKRTGEKVFLECVQDMDHENMFWYRQDPGLGLRLIYFSYDVKMKEKGDIPEGYSVSREKKERFSLILESASTNQTSMYLCASSLDRQPQHFGDGTRLSIL.

DNA for the CDR3: TGTGCCATCAACTCACAGGGAACCACGTACGAGCAGTACTTC. This encodes CAINSQGTTYEQYF. This chain links TRBV10-3 with TRBJ2-7, with D tentatively TRBD1 (6 bases). V was shortened by 7 bases and J by 4 bases, with 17 bases between the two germline ends. Germline values: CDR1 ENHRY, CDR2 SYGVKD. This CDR3 spans 14 amino acids.

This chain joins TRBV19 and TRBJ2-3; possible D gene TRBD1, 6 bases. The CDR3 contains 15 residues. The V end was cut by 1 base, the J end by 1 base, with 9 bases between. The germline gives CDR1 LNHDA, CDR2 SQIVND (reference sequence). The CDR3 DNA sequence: TGTGCCAGTAGTATAGGAGGGACACGCACAGATACGCAGTATTTT. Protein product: CASSIGGTRTDTQYF.

CDR3: CASSPYPDGQGEAFF. CDR3 in DNA: TGTGCCAGCAGCCCTTACCCGGACGGCCAGGGTGAAGCTTTCTTT. V usage is TRBV9 and J usage is TRBJ1-1; TRBD1 is a possible D gene (5 bases). V lost 4 bases and J 7 bases, leaving 20 bases between the germline ends. Germline CDR1 is SGDLS and CDR2 is YYNGEE. The CDR3 spans 15 residues.

CDR3 in amino acids: CSVLSGELFF. In DNA form, the CDR3 reads TGCAGCGTTCTCTCCGGGGAGCTGTTTTTT. This sequence joins TRBV29-1 and TRBJ2-2, with no clear D. V was pared by 5 bases and J by 6 bases, with 4 bases between. Germline CDR1 is SQVTM and CDR2 is ANQGSEA. CDR3 length: 10 amino acids.

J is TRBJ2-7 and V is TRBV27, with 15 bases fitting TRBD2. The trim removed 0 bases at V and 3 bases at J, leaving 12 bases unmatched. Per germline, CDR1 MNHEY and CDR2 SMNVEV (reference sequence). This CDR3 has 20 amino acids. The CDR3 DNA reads TGTGCCAGCAGTTTATCGACCCCGGGACTAGCGGGAGGCCCTATCTACGAGCAGTACTTC. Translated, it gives CASSLSTPGLAGGPIYEQYF.

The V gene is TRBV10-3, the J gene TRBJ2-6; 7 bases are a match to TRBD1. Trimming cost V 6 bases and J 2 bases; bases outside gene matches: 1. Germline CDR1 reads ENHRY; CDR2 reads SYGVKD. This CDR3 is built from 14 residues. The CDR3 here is CAIRTGTGANVLTF. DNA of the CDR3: TGTGCCATCAGGACAGGGACTGGGGCCAACGTCCTGACTTTC.

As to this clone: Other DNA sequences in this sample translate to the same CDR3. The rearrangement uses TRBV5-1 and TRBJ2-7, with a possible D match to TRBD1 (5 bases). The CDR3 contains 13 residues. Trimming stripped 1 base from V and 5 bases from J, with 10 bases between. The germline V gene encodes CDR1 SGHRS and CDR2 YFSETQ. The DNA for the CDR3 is TGCGCCAGCAGCTTGAACCAGGGTCACGAGCAGTACTTC. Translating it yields CASSLNQGHEQYF.

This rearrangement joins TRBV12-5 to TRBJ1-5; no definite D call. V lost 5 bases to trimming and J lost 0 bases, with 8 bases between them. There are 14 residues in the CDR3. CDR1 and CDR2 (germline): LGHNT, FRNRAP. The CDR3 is CASGPPRSNQPQHF. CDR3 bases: TGTGCTAGTGGTCCCCCTCGTAGCAATCAGCCCCAGCATTTT.

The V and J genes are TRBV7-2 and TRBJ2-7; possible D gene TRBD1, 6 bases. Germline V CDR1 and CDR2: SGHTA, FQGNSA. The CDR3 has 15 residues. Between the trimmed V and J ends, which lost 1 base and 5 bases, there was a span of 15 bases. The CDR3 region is CASSLVPGAAHEQYF. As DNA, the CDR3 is TGTGCCAGCAGCTTAGTGCCAGGGGCCGCCCACGAGCAGTACTTC. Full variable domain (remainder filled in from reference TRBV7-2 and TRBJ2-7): GAGVSQSPSNKVTEKGKDVELRCDPISGHTALYWYRQSLGQGLEFLIYFQGNSAPDKSGLPSDRFSAERTGGSVSTLTIQRTQQEDSAVYLCASSLVPGAAHEQYFGPGTRLTVT.

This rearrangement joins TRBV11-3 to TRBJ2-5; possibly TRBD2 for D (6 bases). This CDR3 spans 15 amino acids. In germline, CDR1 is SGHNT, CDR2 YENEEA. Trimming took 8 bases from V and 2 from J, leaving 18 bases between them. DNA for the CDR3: TGTGCCAGCTCCCATTGGGAGGCGTTACAAGAGACCCAGTACTTC. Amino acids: CASSHWEALQETQYF.

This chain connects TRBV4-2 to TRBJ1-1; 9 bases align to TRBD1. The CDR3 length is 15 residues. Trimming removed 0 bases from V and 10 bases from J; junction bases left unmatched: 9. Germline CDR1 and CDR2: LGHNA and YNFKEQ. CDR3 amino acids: CASSQDGTGTLAAFF. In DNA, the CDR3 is TGTGCCAGCAGCCAAGATGGGACAGGGACTCTGGCAGCTTTCTTT.